Each of the 5 T cell receptor beta chains below was sequenced from the same sample in a study of blood T cell repertoires in COVID-19. The table came from immunoSEQ multiplex PCR; TCRdb's copy has only in-frame clones and leaves some out. Here the sample spans around 250,000 clones, roughly 89% being singletons. The sample consisted of peripheral blood. These receptor sequences come from a woman aged 55-70 years with COVID-19, enrolled during active disease.

V usage is TRBV7-2 and J usage is TRBJ1-1; D might be TRBD1 (5 bases). The CDR3 length is 14 residues. Germline V CDR1 and CDR2: SGHTA, FQGNSA. The ends were cut back, 1 base at V and 6 bases at J, with 12 bases in the middle. CDR3 sequence (DNA): TGTGCCAGCAGCTTAGTTGACAGTCTCCCTGAAGCTTTCTTT. This translates into CASSLVDSLPEAFF.

Here the CDR3 reads CASSGGTSGKETQYF. The CDR3 nucleotides read TGTGCCAGCAGCGGGGGGACTAGCGGAAAAGAGACCCAGTACTTC. The rearrangement joins TRBV9 to TRBJ2-5; 11 nucleotides agree with TRBD2. Trimming removed 3 bases from V and 3 bases from J; junction bases left unmatched: 4. This CDR3 is built from 15 residues. Germline-derived CDR1 and CDR2 are SGDLS and YYNGEE.

The J gene is TRBJ1-5, the V gene TRBV20-1; a weak D match, TRBD1 (5 bases). Trimming shortened V by 3 bases and J by 7 bases, and 10 bases separated the two germline ends. This CDR3 spans 12 amino acids. Germline loops: CDR1 DFQATT, CDR2 SNEGSKA (reference sequence). CDR3 residues: CSASQGGQPQHF. CDR3 coding DNA: TGCAGTGCTAGTCAGGGAGGGCAGCCCCAGCATTTT.

This clone is medium-sized in the sample. This chain connects TRBV9 to TRBJ2-7; 9 bases map to TRBD1. Trimming at V came to 0 bases and at J to 4 bases, leaving 2 bases not matched to a gene. CDR3 size: 14 residues. Germline assignment: CDR1 SGDLS and CDR2 YYNGEE. The CDR3 nucleotides read TGTGCCAGCAGCGTAGGGGGACAGGGTTACGAGCAGTACTTC. Translation gives CASSVGGQGYEQYF.

The chain employs TRBV13 and TRBJ2-2, with unresolved D. The germline V gene encodes CDR1 PRHDT and CDR2 FYEKMQ (reference sequence). This CDR3 region has 15 residues. Trimming removed 2 bases from V and 0 bases from J, with 7 bases in between. CDR3 amino acids: CASSLSQANTGELFF. CDR3 nucleotide sequence: TGTGCCAGCAGCTTATCGCAGGCGAACACCGGGGAGCTGTTTTTT.